This T cell receptor beta chain originates from a study of T cells after posttransplantation cyclophosphamide. Some clones are missing from TCRdb's copy, which holds only in-frame ones; the method was immunoSEQ multiplex PCR. Captured here are around 28,000 clones, none seen once; the top ten comprise around 2.5%. Notes on the study in general: Later post-transplant blood repertoires were often dominated by donor CD8+ memory clones.

On the day of bone marrow donation, the related graft donor provided peripheral blood. This clone has more than one count but fewer than ten. Its antigen is as yet unknown. Germline CDR1 and CDR2: SQVTM and ANQGSEA. The ends were cut back, 7 bases at V and 1 base at J, with 13 bases in the middle. The CDR3 is made up of 13 amino acids. This sequence joins TRBV29-1 and TRBJ1-1; perhaps TRBD1 as D (5 bases). The sample comprised PBMCs. This clonotype was sampled from a woman aged 55-70 years in good health, CMV-negative, and a related stem cell transplant donor. The CDR3 DNA is TGCAGCGGGGAGCGGGGGGGGAACACTGAAGCTTTCTTT. Residues: CSGERGGNTEAFF.